This T cell receptor beta chain was captured by sequencing in a study of human T cells and chemical hapten exposure. Study-level results: TCRs above 1 in 1000 frequency stayed constant with DPC sensitization.

The library gave individual cDNA molecules unique molecular identifiers. In TCRdb, the RACE reads were re-called with MiXCR into one record per CDR3 protein. In the table there are approximately 340,000 distinct CDR3 sequences, around 6.9% of which are singletons. Of note for this clonotype: Its target is not known.

Time point noted: patch test 1, 2 weeks after DPC sensitization. This sample's treatment: therapeutic diphenylcyclopropenone sensitization with weekly scalp DPC. Blood sampling preceded each patch test application. Researchers extracted total RNA from unfractionated whole blood. The V gene end was trimmed by 2 bases and the J gene end by 4 bases; junction bases not matched to a gene: 17. Germline V CDR1 and CDR2: MNHEY, SVGAGI. The length of the CDR3 is 19 residues. The specimen comprised whole blood, sampled in connection with sensitization to the hapten diphenylcyclopropenone (DPC). The rearrangement links TRBV6-5 to TRBJ2-3, with TRBD2 matching 8 bases. This sequence originates from a woman under 30 with alopecia areata. Some clones in this sample may be carry-over from other donors' samples. The CDR3 loop is CASSYKPSVRGAQADTQYF. In DNA form, the CDR3 reads TGTGCCAGCAGTTACAAACCTTCAGTGCGGGGGGCGCAGGCAGATACGCAGTATTTT.